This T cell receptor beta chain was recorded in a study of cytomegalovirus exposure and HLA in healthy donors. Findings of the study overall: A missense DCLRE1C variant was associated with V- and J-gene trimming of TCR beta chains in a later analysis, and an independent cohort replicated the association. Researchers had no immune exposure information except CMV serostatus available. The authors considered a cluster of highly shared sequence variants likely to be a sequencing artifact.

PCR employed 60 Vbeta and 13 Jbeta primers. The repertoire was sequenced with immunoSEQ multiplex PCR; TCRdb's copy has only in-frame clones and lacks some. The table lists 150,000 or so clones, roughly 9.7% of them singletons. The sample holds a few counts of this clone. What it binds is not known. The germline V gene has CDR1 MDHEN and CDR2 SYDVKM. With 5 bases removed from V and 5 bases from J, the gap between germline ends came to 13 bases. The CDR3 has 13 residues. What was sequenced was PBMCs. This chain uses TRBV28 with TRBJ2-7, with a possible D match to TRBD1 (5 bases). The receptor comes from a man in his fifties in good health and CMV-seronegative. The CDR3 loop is CASSPVGADEQYF. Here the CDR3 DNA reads TGTGCCAGCAGTCCGGTAGGGGCGGACGAGCAGTACTTC.